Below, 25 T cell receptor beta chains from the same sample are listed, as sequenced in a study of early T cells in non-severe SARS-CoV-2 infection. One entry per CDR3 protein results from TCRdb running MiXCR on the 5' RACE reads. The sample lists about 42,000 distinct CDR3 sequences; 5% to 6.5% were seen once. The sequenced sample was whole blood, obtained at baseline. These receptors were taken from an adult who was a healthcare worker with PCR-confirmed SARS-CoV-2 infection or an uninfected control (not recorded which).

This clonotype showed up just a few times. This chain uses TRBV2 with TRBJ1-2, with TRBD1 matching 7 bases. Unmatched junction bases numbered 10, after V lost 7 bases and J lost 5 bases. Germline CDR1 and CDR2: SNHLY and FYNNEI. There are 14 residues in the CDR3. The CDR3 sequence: CASTSDNRGYGYTF. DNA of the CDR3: TGTGCCAGCACCTCGGACAACAGGGGTTATGGCTACACCTTC.

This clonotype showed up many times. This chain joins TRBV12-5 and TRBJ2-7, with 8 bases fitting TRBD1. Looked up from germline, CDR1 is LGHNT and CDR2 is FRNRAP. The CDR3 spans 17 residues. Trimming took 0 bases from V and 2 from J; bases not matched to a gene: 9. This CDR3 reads CASGLVIGQGGPYEQYF. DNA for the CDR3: TGTGCTAGTGGTTTGGTCATCGGACAGGGAGGTCCCTACGAGCAGTACTTC.

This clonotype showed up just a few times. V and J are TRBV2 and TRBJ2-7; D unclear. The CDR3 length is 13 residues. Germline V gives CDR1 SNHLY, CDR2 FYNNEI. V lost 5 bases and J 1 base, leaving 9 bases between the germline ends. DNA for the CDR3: TGTGCCAGCAGTCCCTACGGGTCCTACGAGCAGTACTTC. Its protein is CASSPYGSYEQYF.

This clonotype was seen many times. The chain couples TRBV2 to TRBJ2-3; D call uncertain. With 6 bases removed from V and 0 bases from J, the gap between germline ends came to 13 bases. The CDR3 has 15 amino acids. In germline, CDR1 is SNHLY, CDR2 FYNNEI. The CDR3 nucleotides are TGTGCCAGCAGCTCCGACTTTTCTAGCACAGATACGCAGTATTTT. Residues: CASSSDFSSTDTQYF.

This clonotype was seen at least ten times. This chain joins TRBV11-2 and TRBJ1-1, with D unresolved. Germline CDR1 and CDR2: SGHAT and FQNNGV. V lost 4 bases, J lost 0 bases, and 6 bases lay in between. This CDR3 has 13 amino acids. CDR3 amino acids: CASSYEMNTEAFF. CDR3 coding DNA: TGTGCCAGCAGCTATGAGATGAACACTGAAGCTTTCTTT.

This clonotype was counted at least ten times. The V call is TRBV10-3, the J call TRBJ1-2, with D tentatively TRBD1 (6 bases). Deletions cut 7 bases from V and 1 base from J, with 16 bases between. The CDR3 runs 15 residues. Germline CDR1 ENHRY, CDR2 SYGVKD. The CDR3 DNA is TGTGCCATCACCCAGCCGGACAGCCTTAACTATGGCTACACCTTC. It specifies CAITQPDSLNYGYTF.

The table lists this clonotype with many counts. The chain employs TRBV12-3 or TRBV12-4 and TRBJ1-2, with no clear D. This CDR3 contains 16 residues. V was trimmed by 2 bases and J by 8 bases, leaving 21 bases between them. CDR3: CASSLITNRPSGGYTF. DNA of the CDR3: TGTGCCAGCAGTTTAATAACAAACAGACCCTCGGGGGGCTACACCTTC.

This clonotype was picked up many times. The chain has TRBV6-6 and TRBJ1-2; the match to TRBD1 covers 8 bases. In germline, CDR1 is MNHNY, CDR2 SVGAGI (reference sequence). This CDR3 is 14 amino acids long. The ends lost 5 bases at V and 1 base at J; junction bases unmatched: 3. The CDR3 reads CASSGTGFNYGYTF. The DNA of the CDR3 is TGTGCCAGCAGTGGGACAGGATTTAACTATGGCTACACCTTC.

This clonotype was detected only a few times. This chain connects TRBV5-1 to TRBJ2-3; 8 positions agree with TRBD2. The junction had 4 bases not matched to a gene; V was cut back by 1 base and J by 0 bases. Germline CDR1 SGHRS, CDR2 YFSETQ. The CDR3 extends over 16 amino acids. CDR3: CASSLNAGGSTDTQYF. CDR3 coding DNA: TGCGCCAGCAGCTTGAATGCGGGGGGAAGCACAGATACGCAGTATTTT.

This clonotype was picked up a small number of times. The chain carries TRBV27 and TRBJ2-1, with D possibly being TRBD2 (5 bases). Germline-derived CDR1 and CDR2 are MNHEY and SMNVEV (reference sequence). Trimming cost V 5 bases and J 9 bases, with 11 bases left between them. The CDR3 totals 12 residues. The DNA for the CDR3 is TGTGCCAGCAGTCCATACGGGGTTGAGCAGTTCTTC. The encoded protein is CASSPYGVEQFF.

The CDR3 spells CASSFFFTNTGELFF. The CDR3 nucleotides read TGTGCCAGCAGTTTCTTCTTTACGAACACCGGGGAGCTGTTTTTT. The rearrangement joins TRBV27 to TRBJ2-2; no clear D. V dropped 3 bases and J dropped 0 bases, with 8 bases sitting between them. There are 15 residues in the CDR3. From germline, CDR1 is MNHEY and CDR2 SMNVEV (reference sequence).

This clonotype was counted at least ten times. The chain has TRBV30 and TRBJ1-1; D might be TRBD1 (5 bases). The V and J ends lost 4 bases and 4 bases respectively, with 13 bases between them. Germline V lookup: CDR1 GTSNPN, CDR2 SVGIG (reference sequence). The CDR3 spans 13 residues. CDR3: CAWKRGAGTEAFF. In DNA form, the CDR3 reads TGTGCCTGGAAACGAGGGGCTGGCACTGAAGCTTTCTTT.

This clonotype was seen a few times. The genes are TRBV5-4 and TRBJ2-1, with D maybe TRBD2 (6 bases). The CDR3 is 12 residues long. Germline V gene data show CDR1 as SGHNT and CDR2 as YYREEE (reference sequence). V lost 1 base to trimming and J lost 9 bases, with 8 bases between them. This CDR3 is CASSLLASEQFF. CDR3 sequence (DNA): TGTGCCAGCAGCTTGCTAGCGAGTGAGCAGTTCTTC.

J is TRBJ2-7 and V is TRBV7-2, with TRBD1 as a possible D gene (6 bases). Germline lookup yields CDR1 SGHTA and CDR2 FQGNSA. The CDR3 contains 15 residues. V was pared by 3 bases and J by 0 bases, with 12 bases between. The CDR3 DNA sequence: TGTGCCAGCAGCTTTGACAGGCCCCCCTCCTACGAGCAGTACTTC. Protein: CASSFDRPPSYEQYF. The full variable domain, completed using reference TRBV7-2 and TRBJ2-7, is GAGVSQSPSNKVTEKGKDVELRCDPISGHTALYWYRQSLGQGLEFLIYFQGNSAPDKSGLPSDRFSAERTGGSVSTLTIQRTQQEDSAVYLCASSFDRPPSYEQYFGPGTRLTVT.

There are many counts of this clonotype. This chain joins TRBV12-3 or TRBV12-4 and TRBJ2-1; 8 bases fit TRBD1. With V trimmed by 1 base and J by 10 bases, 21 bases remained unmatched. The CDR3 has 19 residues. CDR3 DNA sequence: TGTGCCAGCAGTTTAGGGGGGACCTGGGGACAGGATGAAGAGGGCGAGCAGTTCTTC. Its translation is CASSLGGTWGQDEEGEQFF.

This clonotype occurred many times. The CDR3 DNA sequence: TGTGCCAGCAGTAAAGAATGGGGAGGGGCTCGAGAGCAGTACTTC. Translation gives CASSKEWGGAREQYF. J is TRBJ2-7 and V is TRBV7-2; 7 nucleotides match TRBD2. Germline V lookup: CDR1 SGHTA, CDR2 FQGNSA. The junction had 15 bases not matched to a gene; V was cut back by 6 bases and J by 7 bases. This CDR3 has 15 amino acids. The full variable domain, with the rest looked up from reference TRBV7-2 and TRBJ2-7, is GAGVSQSPSNKVTEKGKDVELRCDPISGHTALYWYRQSLGQGLEFLIYFQGNSAPDKSGLPSDRFSAERTGGSVSTLTIQRTQQEDSAVYLCASSKEWGGAREQYFGPGTRLTVT.

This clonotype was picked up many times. The CDR3 DNA is TGTGCCAGCAGCCAGACAGTCTCCTACGAGCAGTACTTC. The encoded protein is CASSQTVSYEQYF. The V gene is TRBV3-1, the J gene TRBJ2-7, with D perhaps TRBD1 (5 bases). The CDR3 extends over 13 amino acids. Trimming took 3 bases from V and 0 from J, leaving 6 bases between them. Germline lookup yields CDR1 LGHDT and CDR2 YNNKEL (reference sequence).

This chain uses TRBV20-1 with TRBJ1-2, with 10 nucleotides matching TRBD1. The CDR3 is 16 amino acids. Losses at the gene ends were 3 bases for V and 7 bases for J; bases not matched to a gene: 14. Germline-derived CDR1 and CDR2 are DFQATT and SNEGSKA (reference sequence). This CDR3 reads CSARTRDRGNLGGYTF. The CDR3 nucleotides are TGCAGTGCTAGGACCCGGGACAGGGGTAATTTGGGTGGCTACACCTTC.

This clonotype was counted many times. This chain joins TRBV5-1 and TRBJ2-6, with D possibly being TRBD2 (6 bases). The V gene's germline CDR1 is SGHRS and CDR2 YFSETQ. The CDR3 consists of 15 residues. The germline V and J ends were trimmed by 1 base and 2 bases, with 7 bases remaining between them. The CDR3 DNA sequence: TGCGCCAGCAGCTTGAGGGAGGCTGGGGCCAACGTCCTGACTTTC. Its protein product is CASSLREAGANVLTF.

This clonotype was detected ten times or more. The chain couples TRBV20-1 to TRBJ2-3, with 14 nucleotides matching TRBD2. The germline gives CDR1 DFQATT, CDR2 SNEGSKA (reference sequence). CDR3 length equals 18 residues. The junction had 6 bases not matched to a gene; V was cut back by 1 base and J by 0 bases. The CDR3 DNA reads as TGCAGTGCTAGAGGACTAGCGGGGGGGCATTCTAGCACAGATACGCAGTATTTT. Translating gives CSARGLAGGHSSTDTQYF.

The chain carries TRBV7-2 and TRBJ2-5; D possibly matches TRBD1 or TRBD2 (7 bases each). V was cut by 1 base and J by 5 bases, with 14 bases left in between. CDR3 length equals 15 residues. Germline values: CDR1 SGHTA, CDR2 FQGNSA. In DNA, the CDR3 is TGTGCCAGCAGCTTAGAGACAGGGAGGGTGGAGACCCAGTACTTC. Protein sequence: CASSLETGRVETQYF.

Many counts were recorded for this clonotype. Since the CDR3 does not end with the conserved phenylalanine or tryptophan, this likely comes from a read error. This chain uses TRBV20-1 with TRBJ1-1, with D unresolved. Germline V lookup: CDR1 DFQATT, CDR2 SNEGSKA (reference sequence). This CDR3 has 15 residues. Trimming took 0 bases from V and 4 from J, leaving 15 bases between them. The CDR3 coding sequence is TGCAGTGCTAGAGATCTGAGGGTAAAAACCACTGAAGCTTTCGTT. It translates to CSARDLRVKTTEAFV.

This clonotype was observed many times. The CDR3 coding sequence is TGCAGCGTCCGCCCGACAGGGGAGCAGGAAAAACTGTTTTTT. The encoded protein is CSVRPTGEQEKLFF. The chain employs TRBV29-1 and TRBJ1-4; 8 positions agree with TRBD1. The CDR3 loop spans 14 amino acids. From germline, CDR1 is SQVTM and CDR2 ANQGSEA. Unmatched junction bases numbered 11, after V lost 6 bases and J lost 8 bases.

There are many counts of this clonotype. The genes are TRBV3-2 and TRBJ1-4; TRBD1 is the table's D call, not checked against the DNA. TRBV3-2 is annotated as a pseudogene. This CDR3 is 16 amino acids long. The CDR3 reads CASSHPRGTSNEKLFF. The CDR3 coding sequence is TGTGCCAGCAGCCACCCACGCGGGACATCTAATGAAAAACTGTTTTTT.

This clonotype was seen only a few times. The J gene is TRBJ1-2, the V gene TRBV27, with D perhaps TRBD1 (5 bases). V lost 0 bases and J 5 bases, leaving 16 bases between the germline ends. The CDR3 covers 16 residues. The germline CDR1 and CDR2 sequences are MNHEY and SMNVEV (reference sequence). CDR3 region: CASSLSGGFPGYGYTF. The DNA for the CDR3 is TGTGCCAGCAGTTTATCGGGAGGATTCCCAGGGTATGGCTACACCTTC.